Below, 13 T cell receptor beta chains from the same sample are listed, as sequenced in a study of T cell repertoires in cytomegalovirus infection. TCRdb re-analysed the reads in MiXCR, keeping a single row per CDR3 protein. In the table there are 200,000 to 300,000 distinct CDR3 sequences, around 9% of which are singletons. Sample: PBMCs. The receptors here all came from a human donor in good health (CMV status not recorded). Some clones in this sample may be carry-over from other donors' samples.

This chain connects TRBV28 to TRBJ2-7; D is perhaps TRBD1 (6 bases). The CDR3 totals 13 residues. V was cut by 7 bases and J by 0 bases, with 10 bases left in between. CDR1 MDHEN and CDR2 SYDVKM come from the germline V gene. CDR3 residues: CASTGVSSYEQYF. CDR3 DNA: TGTGCCAGCACAGGGGTCAGCTCCTACGAGCAGTACTTC.

The gene calls are TRBV9 and TRBJ2-2; D not resolved. CDR3 length equals 16 residues. CDR1 SGDLS and CDR2 YYNGEE come from the germline V gene. The V gene lost 1 base and the J gene lost 0 bases, with 10 bases spanning the gap. The CDR3: CASSVTALTNTGELFF. Written as DNA, the CDR3 is TGTGCCAGCAGCGTAACGGCTCTGACGAACACCGGGGAGCTGTTTTTT.

This clonotype has ten or more counts. The chain recombines TRBV7-8 with TRBJ2-5; 9 nucleotides line up with TRBD2. CDR3 length: 17 amino acids. With V trimmed by 5 bases and J by 1 base, 11 bases remained unmatched. CDR1 is SGHVS and CDR2 is FQNEAQ in the germline V gene. CDR3 loop: CASSRKRRGRAQETQYF. Written as DNA, the CDR3 is TGTGCCAGCAGCCGAAAGAGGCGCGGGAGGGCCCAAGAGACCCAGTACTTC.

This clonotype was found a few times. The J gene is TRBJ1-5, the V gene TRBV20-1; D not resolved. The V gene lost 3 bases and the J gene lost 1 base, with 19 bases spanning the gap. The CDR3 totals 17 residues. In germline, CDR1 is DFQATT, CDR2 SNEGSKA (reference sequence). CDR3 DNA sequence: TGCAGTGCTAGGGGAAGGCTAACCCTTTCCAGCAATCAGCCCCAGCATTTT. Protein product: CSARGRLTLSSNQPQHF.

With respect to this clonotype: A much larger clone differs from this one at a single base, so this may be a read error. The rearrangement links TRBV7-2 to TRBJ1-2; D gene ambiguous. The CDR3 runs to 13 residues. CDR1 and CDR2 from the germline V gene are SGHTA and FQGNSA. CDR3 nucleotides: TGTGCCACCAGCCAGACACCTAACTATGGCTACACCTTC. Its protein product is CATSQTPNYGYTF.

This clonotype was detected many times. The V gene is TRBV7-2, the J gene TRBJ2-7; D gene unclear. Germline CDR1 reads SGHTA; CDR2 reads FQGNSA. CDR3 length equals 15 residues. V gave up 4 bases and J gave up 0 bases, with 13 bases separating them. CDR3 sequence: CASSSFPGNSYEQYF. As DNA, the CDR3 is TGTGCCAGCAGCTCTTTCCCTGGGAACTCCTACGAGCAGTACTTC.

This clonotype was observed many times. V gene TRBV11-3 combines with J gene TRBJ1-6; D unresolved. The V end lost 2 bases, the J end lost 0 bases, and 14 bases lay between the germline ends. Germline V gene data show CDR1 as SGHNT and CDR2 as YENEEA. The CDR3 consists of 18 residues. Here the CDR3 reads CASSLSDGTSSYNSPLHF. CDR3 bases: TGTGCCAGCAGCTTATCGGACGGCACGAGCTCCTATAATTCACCCCTCCACTTT.

The chain has TRBV10-3 and TRBJ1-1; tentative D call: TRBD1 (5 bases). In germline, CDR1 is ENHRY, CDR2 SYGVKD. V shed 7 bases and J shed 8 bases, with 20 bases lying between them. The CDR3 is 14 amino acids. CDR3 protein: CAITEEGLSTEAFF. The CDR3 DNA reads TGTGCCATCACGGAAGAGGGACTGTCAACGGAAGCTTTCTTT.

A note on this clonotype: A much larger clone sits a single nucleotide away, making a read error possible. The rearrangement links TRBV7-2 to TRBJ1-1; the D is unclear. V shed 6 bases and J shed 1 base, with 12 bases lying between them. Germline V gives CDR1 SGHTA, CDR2 FQGNSA. CDR3 length equals 14 residues. The CDR3, as DNA: TGTGCCAGCAGGCTTAATGCCCCGAACACTGAAGCTTTCTTT. Translation gives CASRLNAPNTEAFF.

The genes are TRBV7-2 and TRBJ2-7; 7 nucleotides match TRBD1. Germline values: CDR1 SGHTA, CDR2 FQGNSA. V was clipped by 5 bases and J by 2 bases; unmatched bases: 6. CDR3 length: 14 residues. CDR3 protein: CASSEQGPPYEQYF. In DNA, the CDR3 is TGTGCCAGCAGCGAACAGGGGCCCCCCTACGAGCAGTACTTC.

This clonotype was counted only a few times. DNA for the CDR3: TGTGCCAGCAGTCCCAGTCGTGGGAGGACAAATGAAAAACTGTTTTTT. Encoded protein: CASSPSRGRTNEKLFF. J is TRBJ1-4 and V is TRBV14; possible D gene TRBD1, 5 bases. This CDR3 region has 16 residues. Trimming removed 6 bases from V and 5 bases from J, with 19 bases in between. Germline V lookup: CDR1 SGHDN, CDR2 FVKESK.

This clonotype was seen repeatedly, ten times or more. The chain joins TRBV2 to TRBJ1-1, with D hard to call. V was clipped by 6 bases and J by 1 base, with 15 bases between them. Germline V gene lookup returns CDR1 SNHLY and CDR2 FYNNEI. The CDR3 is made up of 15 amino acids. The CDR3 DNA sequence: TGTGCCAGCAGAAGAACCTGGCTGGCGAACACTGAAGCTTTCTTT. Translated: CASRRTWLANTEAFF.

This clonotype was counted ten times or more. For the CDR3, the DNA is TGTGCCAGCAGTTTATGGGGCTTCCCGACCCATTCTTTAAACACTGAAGCTTTCTTT. Translated: CASSLWGFPTHSLNTEAFF. V is TRBV28 and J is TRBJ1-1; unclear D gene. Deletions cut 0 bases from V and 2 bases from J, with 22 bases between. CDR3 size: 19 residues. Germline V gene sequence: CDR1 MDHEN, CDR2 SYDVKM.